The 7 T cell receptor beta chains below all came from one sample that was sequenced in a study of cytomegalovirus exposure and HLA in healthy donors. Researchers ran the PCR with 60 Vbeta and 13 Jbeta primers. Repertoires were generated with immunoSEQ multiplex PCR, while TCRdb's copy carries only in-frame clones and drops some. The sample shows some 180,000 clones, 78% of them seen only once. Sample: PBMCs. The source is a woman aged 25 to 39 in good health and CMV-seropositive.

The V and J genes are TRBV27 and TRBJ1-3; 8 bases map to TRBD1. Germline trimming cut 2 bases from V and 4 bases from J; bases unmatched to any gene: 1. This CDR3 region has 14 residues. CDR1 MNHEY and CDR2 SMNVEV come from the germline V gene (reference sequence). The CDR3 nucleotides read TGTGCCAGCAGTTTAACAGGGGGAGGAAACACCATATATTTT. Translating gives CASSLTGGGNTIYF.

Written as DNA, the CDR3 is TGTGCCAGCAGACAGGGTTCCTACGAGCAGTACTTC. Protein sequence: CASRQGSYEQYF. The chain is built from TRBV6-1 and TRBJ2-7; D might be TRBD1 (6 bases). The CDR3 length is 12 residues. V was shortened by 6 bases and J by 1 base, with 7 bases between the two germline ends. Germline V gives CDR1 MNHNS, CDR2 SASEGT.

This chain connects TRBV13 to TRBJ1-1; TRBD1 is a possible D gene (6 bases). V shed 4 bases and J shed 1 base, with 13 bases lying between them. Germline V lookup: CDR1 PRHDT, CDR2 FYEKMQ (reference sequence). The CDR3 length is 15 residues. The CDR3 region is CASSSWGGANTEAFF. In DNA form, the CDR3 reads TGTGCCAGCAGCTCCTGGGGGGGGGCGAACACTGAAGCTTTCTTT. Together with reference TRBV13 and TRBJ1-1, the CDR3 gives the full variable domain: AAGVIQSPRHLIKEKRETATLKCYPIPRHDTVYWYQQGPGQDPQFLISFYEKMQSDKGSIPDRFSAQQFSDYHSELNMSSLELGDSALYFCASSSWGGANTEAFFGQGTRLTVV.

This clone has only one observation. V is TRBV2 and J is TRBJ2-5, with TRBD1 matching 10 bases. The end of the DNA is better explained by TRBJ2-7, so the J call may be wrong. The CDR3 is 15 amino acids. Germline V gene data show CDR1 as SNHLY and CDR2 as FYNNEI. CDR3 sequence reads: CASRDWDRGSYEQYF. CDR3 in DNA: TGTGCCAGCAGGGATTGGGACAGGGGCTCCTACGAGCAGTACTTC.

To note about this clone: Within the sample, other DNA sequences also encode this same CDR3. This rearrangement joins TRBV5-1 to TRBJ1-1; TRBD1 matches 9 bases. Germline-derived CDR1 and CDR2 are SGHRS and YFSETQ. The V segment lost 4 bases and the J segment 8 bases; nucleotides outside the gene matches: 6. The CDR3 loop spans 13 amino acids. Here the CDR3 reads CASSPGQGWEAFF. CDR3 in DNA: TGCGCCAGCAGCCCGGGACAGGGATGGGAAGCTTTCTTT.

The gene calls are TRBV7-3 and TRBJ2-3; 11 bases line up with TRBD2. Trimming cost V 1 base and J 0 bases; bases outside gene matches: 15. Germline V gene lookup returns CDR1 SGHTA and CDR2 FQGTGA. The CDR3 is made up of 21 amino acids. Written as DNA, the CDR3 is TGTGCCAGCAGCTTAAGAGGGGCTAGCGGGAGGTTCTACTCTAGCACAGATACGCAGTATTTT. Its protein is CASSLRGASGRFYSSTDTQYF.

V and J are TRBV6-5 and TRBJ1-6; maybe TRBD1 (5 bases). With 6 bases removed from V and 7 bases from J, the gap between germline ends came to 13 bases. Germline assignment: CDR1 MNHEY and CDR2 SVGAGI. This CDR3 has 14 amino acids. The CDR3 protein is CASSPGGENSPLHF. The CDR3 coding sequence is TGTGCCAGCAGCCCCGGGGGAGAAAATTCACCCCTCCACTTT.